These T cell receptor beta chains were read from a single sample in a study of beta chain features in type 1 diabetes. Generated by immunoSEQ multiplex PCR, the TCRdb table keeps only in-frame clones and is missing some. The sample has over 150,000 clones; roughly 8% are singletons. The sequenced sample was central memory CD4+ T cells from blood. The receptor source for this set is a man younger than 30 in good health. Both conserved end residues are trimmed from each CDR3. Fields, in order: V gene, CDR3 protein.

v_call: TRBV10-3; cdr3_aa: AISTTTGLGYGYT
v_call: TRBV13; cdr3_aa: ASSLGNSLGTQY
v_call: TRBV4-2; cdr3_aa: ASSPQASSDTQY
v_call: TRBV28; cdr3_aa: ASSSGQGVYEQY
v_call: TRBV18; cdr3_aa: ASSPTGGFGNQPQH
v_call: TRBV15; cdr3_aa: ATSRDRLAGETQY
v_call: TRBV27; cdr3_aa: ASSLAQGADEQF
v_call: TRBV5-1; cdr3_aa: ASSPGGGAIQETQY
v_call: TRBV7-3; cdr3_aa: ASSLTGTDGETQY
v_call: TRBV7-9; cdr3_aa: ASSLRLAGIYEQY
v_call: TRBV7-2; cdr3_aa: ASSFGTGGDQPQH
v_call: TRBV28; cdr3_aa: ASTAGGGRQPQH
v_call: TRBV4-3; cdr3_aa: ASSQDKAKPSTDTQY
v_call: TRBV7-9; cdr3_aa: ASSETGEVHNEQF
v_call: TRBV18; cdr3_aa: ASSPLVLDTQY
v_call: TRBV5-6; cdr3_aa: ASSLYSPPGELF
v_call: TRBV5-4; cdr3_aa: ASSLLGSYNEQF
v_call: TRBV11-2; cdr3_aa: ASSLMLTVYGYT
v_call: TRBV28; cdr3_aa: ASSLSAGGYGYT
v_call: TRBV11-2; cdr3_aa: ASSSEGGKLF
v_call: TRBV5-4; cdr3_aa: ASSLLVVSYNEQF
v_call: TRBV4-2; cdr3_aa: ASSQLGQGTDTQY
v_call: TRBV29-1; cdr3_aa: SVEELAGTDTQY
v_call: TRBV19; cdr3_aa: ATTTGQGNYNEQF
v_call: TRBV4-2; cdr3_aa: ASSPETSSGGPQETQY
v_call: TRBV7-2; cdr3_aa: ASSPQGNTEAF
v_call: TRBV29-1; cdr3_aa: SVRDRVQETQY
v_call: TRBV5-1; cdr3_aa: ASSLEDITGELF
v_call: TRBV7-2; cdr3_aa: ASSLGQHQETQY
v_call: TRBV7-6; cdr3_aa: ASSTLPGNTIY
v_call: TRBV5-5; cdr3_aa: ASSFDYRYEQY
v_call: TRBV28; cdr3_aa: ASSLWSQGEREQY
v_call: TRBV7-2; cdr3_aa: ASSLETGGGYT
v_call: TRBV7-6; cdr3_aa: ASSGRDRGGGTQY
v_call: TRBV7-3; cdr3_aa: ASSFSRPNEQF
v_call: TRBV19; cdr3_aa: ASSFTDVTYEQY
v_call: TRBV28; cdr3_aa: ASGQVVQPQH
v_call: TRBV5-1; cdr3_aa: ASSLGRDDYTEAF
v_call: TRBV19; cdr3_aa: ASKRGLDTEAF
v_call: TRBV14; cdr3_aa: ASSQEGGETYEQY
v_call: TRBV7-6; cdr3_aa: ASTMVAGTGELF
v_call: TRBV6-1; cdr3_aa: ASRVQGNTEAF
v_call: TRBV7-2; cdr3_aa: ASSATGGTEAF
v_call: TRBV30; cdr3_aa: ALAWGAGELF
v_call: TRBV6-1; cdr3_aa: ASSEQDYEQY
v_call: TRBV10-3; cdr3_aa: AIRDRDSNIQY
v_call: TRBV2; cdr3_aa: ASSQDRGSSGYT
v_call: TRBV7-8; cdr3_aa: ASSPTDYEQY
v_call: TRBV4-2; cdr3_aa: ASSQLINEQF
v_call: TRBV28; cdr3_aa: ASSSTGAGREQY
v_call: TRBV4-1; cdr3_aa: ASSQVRGWAYEQY
v_call: TRBV11-2; cdr3_aa: ASSLGQGDYYGYT
v_call: TRBV7-9; cdr3_aa: ASRPTAMNTEAF
v_call: TRBV5-1; cdr3_aa: ASSFGGYEQY
v_call: TRBV7-9; cdr3_aa: ASSFSSNQPQH
v_call: TRBV6-4; cdr3_aa: ASSVGQGSADTQY
v_call: TRBV20-1; cdr3_aa: SAQIETQY
v_call: TRBV18; cdr3_aa: ASSPPAGTNEKLF
v_call: TRBV5-5; cdr3_aa: ASSFDHDRGQEKLF